These T cell receptor beta chains were read from a single sample in a study of response to subunit inactivated influenza vaccine. MiXCR, applied by TCRdb to the RT-PCR reads, yields one record per CDR3 protein. The table lists approximately 520,000 distinct CDR3 sequences, about 15% of them singletons. Sample: CD4+ T cells sorted from PBMCs, taken 23 to 25 months after vaccination. These receptors were taken from a man aged 50-75 years who received an inactivated influenza vaccine. Both conserved end residues are part of each CDR3. The order of the fields is clone size, D gene, V gene, J gene, CDR3 protein, CDR3 DNA. A D gene is named only where the DNA matches it firmly. Some rows have no size entry. The others give once, few or many, or a class for an expanded clone.

>-|-|TRBV4-2|TRBJ2-2
CASSQDTYETGELFF
TGTGCCAGCAGCCAAGATACATATGAAACCGGGGAGCTGTTTTTT
>-|-|TRBV7-9|TRBJ2-7
CASHQSGAYEQYF
TGTGCCAGCCATCAAAGTGGGGCCTACGAGCAGTACTTC
>-|-|TRBV12-3/TRBV12-4|TRBJ2-1
CASRPAGGIYNEQFF
TGTGCCAGCAGGCCAGCAGGGGGGATCTACAATGAGCAGTTCTTC
>-|-|TRBV10-3|TRBJ2-3
CAIRQGTDTQYF
TGTGCCATCAGGCAGGGCACAGATACGCAGTATTTT
>-|TRBD1|TRBV10-2|TRBJ2-1
CATSNPGQGYFEQFF
TGCGCCACCAGTAATCCGGGACAGGGTTACTTTGAGCAGTTCTTC
>-|TRBD1|TRBV11-2|TRBJ1-6
CASSRYRGPYNSPLHF
TGTGCCAGCAGCCGGTACAGGGGTCCCTATAATTCACCCCTCCACTTT
>-|TRBD1|TRBV27|TRBJ2-7
CASSLYRGISYEQYF
TGTGCCAGCAGTTTGTACAGGGGGATTTCCTACGAGCAGTACTTC
>-|TRBD2|TRBV9|TRBJ2-1
CASSGTSGRMGNEQFF
TGTGCCAGCAGCGGGACTAGCGGGAGGATGGGCAATGAGCAGTTCTTC
>-|TRBD2|TRBV15|TRBJ2-5
CATSREAGGETQYF
TGTGCCACCAGCAGAGAGGCCGGGGGGGAGACCCAGTACTTC
>few|TRBD1|TRBV7-8|TRBJ2-2
CASSLSSWGQGYTGELFF
TGTGCCAGCAGCTTAAGTAGTTGGGGACAGGGGTATACCGGGGAGCTGTTTTTT
>few|TRBD2|TRBV5-8|TRBJ2-5
CASSLKAGVSLSETQYF
TGTGCCAGCAGCTTGAAAGCGGGGGTTTCCCTCAGTGAGACCCAGTACTTC
>-|-|TRBV5-4|TRBJ1-1
CASSYLSSTNQAFF
TGTGCCAGCAGCTATTTGTCGAGCACCAACCAGGCTTTCTTT
>few|-|TRBV29-1|TRBJ2-7
CSVRDGSGAYEQYF
TGCAGCGTTAGGGACGGTAGTGGCGCCTACGAGCAGTACTTC
>many|-|TRBV7-2|TRBJ2-5
CASSLQGNQETQYF
TGTGCCAGCAGCTTACAGGGTAACCAAGAGACCCAGTACTTC
>-|TRBD1|TRBV20-1|TRBJ2-7
CSARKDRSRYEQYF
TGCAGTGCTAGGAAGGACAGGTCGCGCTACGAGCAGTACTTC
>-|-|TRBV11-2|TRBJ2-3
CASSLDYRDTQYF
TGTGCCAGCAGCTTAGACTACAGGGATACGCAGTATTTT
>-|TRBD2|TRBV29-1|TRBJ2-3
CSVDLAGSTDTQYF
TGCAGCGTTGATCTAGCGGGGAGCACAGATACGCAGTATTTT
>-|-|TRBV4-2|TRBJ2-5
CASSPAGRSQETQYF
TGTGCCAGCAGCCCAGCGGGCAGGTCCCAAGAGACCCAGTACTTC
>many|-|TRBV29-1|TRBJ2-3
CSVVIDTQYF
TGCAGCGTTGTCATAGATACGCAGTATTTT
>few|-|TRBV6-2/TRBV6-3|TRBJ1-1
CASSYDRRGAFF
TGTGCCAGCAGTTATGACCGGCGGGGAGCTTTCTTT
>-|-|TRBV9|TRBJ2-2
CASSAQSLVNTGELFF
TGTGCCAGCAGCGCGCAAAGTTTAGTAAACACCGGGGAGCTGTTTTTT
>few|TRBD1|TRBV6-1|TRBJ2-1
CASRNPGQGLNEQFF
TGTGCCAGCAGGAACCCGGGACAGGGTTTGAATGAGCAGTTCTTC
>few|-|TRBV9|TRBJ2-2
CASSVARYGELFF
TGTGCCAGCAGCGTAGCTCGCTACGGGGAGCTGTTTTTT
>-|TRBD1|TRBV12-3/TRBV12-4|TRBJ1-3
CASAIGTGGSSGNTIYF
TGTGCCAGCGCTATAGGGACAGGCGGGTCATCTGGAAACACCATATATTTT
>few|-|TRBV10-3|TRBJ2-3
CAISERANGADTQYF
TGTGCCATCAGTGAACGGGCTAACGGCGCAGATACGCAGTATTTT
>-|-|TRBV5-8|TRBJ1-1
CASSGNTDGTEAFF
TGTGCCAGCAGCGGAAATACGGATGGCACTGAAGCTTTCTTT
>few|-|TRBV4-3|TRBJ1-6
CASSQEGGGRNSPLHF
TGCGCCAGCAGCCAAGAAGGCGGGGGTAGGAATTCACCCCTCCACTTT
>few|-|TRBV7-9|TRBJ1-1
CASSFGRDTEAFF
TGTGCCAGCAGCTTCGGAAGGGACACTGAAGCTTTCTTT
>-|-|TRBV29-1|TRBJ1-1
CSARDPGDTEAFF
TGCAGCGCCCGGGATCCCGGCGACACTGAAGCTTTCTTT
>few|-|TRBV21-1|TRBJ2-5
CASMEFLAGVQETQYF
TGTGCCAGCATGGAATTCCTAGCGGGAGTCCAAGAGACCCAGTACTTC
>many|-|TRBV5-1|TRBJ2-3
CASSFGGTDRTDTQYF
TGCGCCAGCAGCTTTGGAGGGACAGACCGCACAGATACGCAGTATTTT